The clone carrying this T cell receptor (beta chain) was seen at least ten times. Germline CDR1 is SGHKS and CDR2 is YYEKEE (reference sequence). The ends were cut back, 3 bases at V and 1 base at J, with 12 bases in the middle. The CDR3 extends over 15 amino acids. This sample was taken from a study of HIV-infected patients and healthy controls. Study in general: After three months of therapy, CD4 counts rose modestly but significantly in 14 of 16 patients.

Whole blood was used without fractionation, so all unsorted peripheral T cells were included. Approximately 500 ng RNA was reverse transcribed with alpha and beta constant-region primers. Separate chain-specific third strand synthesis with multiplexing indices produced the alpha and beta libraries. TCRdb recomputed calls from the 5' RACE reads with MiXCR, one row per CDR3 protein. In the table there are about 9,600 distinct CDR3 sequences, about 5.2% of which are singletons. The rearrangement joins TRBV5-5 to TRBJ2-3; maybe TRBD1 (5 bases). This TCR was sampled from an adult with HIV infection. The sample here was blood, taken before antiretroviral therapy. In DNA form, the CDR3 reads TGTGCCAGCAGCTCGTTGACAGTCCGCACAGATACGCAGTATTTT. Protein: CASSSLTVRTDTQYF.